The T cell receptor (beta chain) described here comes from a study of Graves' ophthalmopathy and Graves' hyperthyroidism. Turning to the study itself: Peripheral blood was gathered at the point of initial diagnosis, before any treatment started.

Lactation, pregnancy, uncontrolled infections and other autoimmune diseases were all grounds for excluding patients. Orbital computed tomography, thyroid ultrasound, TRAb, serum thyroxine and clinical symptoms formed the basis of diagnosis. Fresh peripheral blood, around 9.8 ml, was the PBMC source. CDR3 regions of TCR beta were amplified from RNA transcripts. HTBI primers served in a first-round RT-PCR, which a second-round multiplex PCR followed. TCRdb reprocessed the multiplex PCR reads via MiXCR and lists one record per CDR3 protein. In the table there are approximately 640,000 distinct CDR3 sequences, about two fifths of which are singletons. The CDR3 spans 18 residues. CDR1 MGHDK and CDR2 SYGVNS come from the germline V gene. The V gene lost 4 bases and the J gene lost 4 bases, with 22 bases spanning the gap.

The TCR comes from an adult man with Graves' ophthalmopathy. Input material: peripheral blood. The V call is TRBV25-1, the J call TRBJ2-2; a weak D match, TRBD2 (7 bases). The CDR3 is CASSAQLRGAGLTGELFF. CDR3 in DNA: TGTGCCAGCAGTGCGCAGCTTCGGGGGGCGGGTCTCACCGGGGAGCTGTTTTTT.